The clone carrying this T cell receptor beta chain appeared a few times. This entry comes from a study of control samples from healthy donors and cancer patients. This table comes from immunoSEQ multiplex PCR, and its TCRdb copy is limited to in-frame clones, with some not included. The sample includes 78,000 or so clones, more than 75% of them seen just once. CDR1 SQVTM and CDR2 ANQGSEA come from the germline V gene. The CDR3 length is 12 residues. Trimming took off 6 bases at V and 3 bases at J, with 11 bases between the two ends. The chain recombines TRBV29-1 with TRBJ1-1; D is uncertain. The clonotype originates from a woman aged 50 to 60 in good health. Material for sequencing was blood. The CDR3, as DNA: TGCAGCGTCGGCCCTGGGGACACTGAAGCTTTCTTT. Translation gives CSVGPGDTEAFF.